The rows below give T cell receptor beta chains drawn from one sample of a study of metastatic and nonmetastatic thyroid tumors. TCRdb re-processed the PCR reads through MiXCR. The table has 30,000 to 35,000 clones, about 21% seen once; the top ten hold about 22%. The sample taken for sequencing was blood. The receptors here all came from a female donor with papillary thyroid cancer or a benign thyroid nodule (not recorded which). Some clones in this sample may be carry-over from other donors' samples. Each CDR3 is given with its conserved first and last residue. Each record gives: clone size, V gene, J gene, CDR3 protein. The size of a clone is reported for some rows only, either as once, few or many, or as a class for expanded clones.

many	TRBV7-2	TRBJ2-2	CASRPSGGLTGELFF
many	TRBV7-2	TRBJ2-5	CASSAVGARETQYF
-	TRBV6-1	TRBJ2-7	CASGQGYYEQYF
many	TRBV7-9	TRBJ1-6	CASSSGTPSPLHF
many	TRBV5-6	TRBJ2-6	CASSPRGQTSGANVLTF
many	TRBV4-3	TRBJ2-1	CASSQDMGASISYNEQFF
-	TRBV5-8	TRBJ1-2	CATSTRRVYGYTF
many	TRBV6-5	TRBJ1-1	CASSYAGFVDTEAFF
few	TRBV7-9	TRBJ2-7	CASSRTGDEQYF
-	TRBV11-3	TRBJ2-3	CASSADRSTDTQYF
many	TRBV4-3	TRBJ1-6	CASSQESQGHLTPLHF
-	TRBV20-1	TRBJ2-2	CSARDGGRDTGELFF
-	TRBV6-1	TRBJ2-3	CASRRNGDTLNTDTQYF
-	TRBV28	TRBJ2-1	CASSRGTSYNEQFF
few	TRBV6-2/TRBV6-3	TRBJ2-2	CASSGLNTGELFF
-	TRBV7-9	TRBJ2-7	CASSASNRDEQYF
few	TRBV6-1	TRBJ2-6	CASSEGLAGANVLTF
many	TRBV4-3	TRBJ2-3	CASSQVSSAGGTDTQYF
-	TRBV5-1	TRBJ1-6	CASSLFLGYSPLHF
many	TRBV7-9	TRBJ2-7	CASSRLGQGGDEQYF
many	TRBV7-8	TRBJ1-1	CASSLGTYTEAFF
many	TRBV4-3	TRBJ2-3	CASSQVRGAGTDTQYF
many	TRBV20-1	TRBJ1-1	CSARLGGSSTEAFF
many	TRBV27	TRBJ1-6	CASSLRTSPGSSPLHF
few	TRBV12-3/TRBV12-4	TRBJ2-1	CASSHGGADFNEQFF
many	TRBV10-2	TRBJ1-5	CASSWDIDQPQHF
many	TRBV7-2	TRBJ1-2	CASSLSPGAGYGYTF
many	TRBV27	TRBJ2-7	CASTKGGAAYEQYF
many	TRBV4-1	TRBJ1-3	CASSRSDRATGNTIYF
once	TRBV5-1	TRBJ1-2	CASAGRGNYGYTF
many	TRBV12-3/TRBV12-4	TRBJ1-1	CASSLNSEGAFF
few	TRBV28	TRBJ2-6	CASSLAGSGANVLTF
many	TRBV6-5	TRBJ1-2	CASSYSGPNYGYTF
many	TRBV9	TRBJ2-3	CASSGMRGGRFDTQYF
-	TRBV20-1	TRBJ1-3	CSAGVGVEKGNTIYF
many	TRBV20-1	TRBJ2-1	CSARHTRGASLNEQFF
many	TRBV29-1	TRBJ1-5	CSVGSYSNQPQHF
few	TRBV28	TRBJ2-7	CASSPWDRSYEQYF
-	TRBV2	TRBJ1-5	CASSGQGGNQPQHF
many	TRBV20-1	TRBJ2-5	CSASLPTSGDETQYF
many	TRBV4-3	TRBJ2-7	CASSQMAGTASEQYF
few	TRBV10-2	TRBJ2-1	CASRVGGSSYNEQFF
-	TRBV12-3/TRBV12-4	TRBJ2-5	CASSLGGRGLEETQYF
few	TRBV30	TRBJ1-1	CAWSVRGRGEAFF
-	TRBV11-2	TRBJ1-3	CASSQIRGAAKGNTIYF
-	TRBV24-1	TRBJ2-1	CATSGASGTYNEQFF
-	TRBV19	TRBJ1-2	CASSIPGTGNYGYTF
-	TRBV4-1	TRBJ2-2	CASGGAAKGELFF